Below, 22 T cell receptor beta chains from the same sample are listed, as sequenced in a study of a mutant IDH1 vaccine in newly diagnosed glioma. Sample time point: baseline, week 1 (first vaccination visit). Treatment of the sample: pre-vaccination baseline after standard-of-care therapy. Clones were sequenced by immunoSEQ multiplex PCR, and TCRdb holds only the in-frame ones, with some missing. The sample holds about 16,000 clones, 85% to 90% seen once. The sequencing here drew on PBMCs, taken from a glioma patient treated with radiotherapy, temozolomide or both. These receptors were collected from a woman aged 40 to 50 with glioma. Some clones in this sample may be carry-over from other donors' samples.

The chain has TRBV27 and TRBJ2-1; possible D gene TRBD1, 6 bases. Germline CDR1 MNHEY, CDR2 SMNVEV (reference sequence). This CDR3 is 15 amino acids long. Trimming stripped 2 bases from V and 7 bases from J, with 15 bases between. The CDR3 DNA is TGTGCCAGCAGTTTAAGAGGGGGTATAAGAAATGAGCAGTTCTTC. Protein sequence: CASSLRGGIRNEQFF.

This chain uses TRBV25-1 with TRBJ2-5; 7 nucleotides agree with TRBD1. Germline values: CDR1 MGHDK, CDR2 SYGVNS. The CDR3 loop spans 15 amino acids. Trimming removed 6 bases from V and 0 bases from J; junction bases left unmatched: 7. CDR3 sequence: CASSKTGMYQETQYF. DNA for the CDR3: TGTGCCAGCAGCAAGACAGGGATGTACCAAGAGACCCAGTACTTC.

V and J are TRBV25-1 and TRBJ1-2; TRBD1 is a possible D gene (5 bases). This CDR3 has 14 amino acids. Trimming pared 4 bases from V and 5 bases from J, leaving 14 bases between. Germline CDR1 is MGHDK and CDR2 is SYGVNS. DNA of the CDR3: TGTGCCAGCAGTGGATTGGGGGGTCTATATGGCTACACCTTC. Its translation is CASSGLGGLYGYTF.

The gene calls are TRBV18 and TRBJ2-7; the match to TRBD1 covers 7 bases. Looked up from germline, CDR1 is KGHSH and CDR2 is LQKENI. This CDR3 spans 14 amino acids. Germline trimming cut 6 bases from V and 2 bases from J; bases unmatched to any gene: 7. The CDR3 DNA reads TGTGCCAGCTCTCGAGCCGGGACAGCCTACGAGCAGTACTTC. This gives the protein CASSRAGTAYEQYF.

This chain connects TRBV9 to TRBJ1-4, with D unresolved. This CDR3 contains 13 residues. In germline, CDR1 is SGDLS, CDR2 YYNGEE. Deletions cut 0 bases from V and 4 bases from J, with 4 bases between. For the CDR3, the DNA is TGTGCCAGCAGCGTAGGAGTTAATGAAAAACTGTTTTTT. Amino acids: CASSVGVNEKLFF.

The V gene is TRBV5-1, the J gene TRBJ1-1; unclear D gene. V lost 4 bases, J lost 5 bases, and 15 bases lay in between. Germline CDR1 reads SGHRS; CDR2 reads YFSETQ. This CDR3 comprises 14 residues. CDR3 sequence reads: CASSPQRRKTEAFF. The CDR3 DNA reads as TGCGCCAGCAGCCCCCAGAGGCGGAAAACTGAAGCTTTCTTT.

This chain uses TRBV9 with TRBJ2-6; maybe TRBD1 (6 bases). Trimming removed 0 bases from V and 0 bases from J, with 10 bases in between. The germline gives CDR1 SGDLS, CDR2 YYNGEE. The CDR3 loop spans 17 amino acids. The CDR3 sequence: CASSVAGQSSGANVLTF. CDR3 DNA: TGTGCCAGCAGCGTAGCGGGACAAAGCTCTGGGGCCAACGTCCTGACTTTC.

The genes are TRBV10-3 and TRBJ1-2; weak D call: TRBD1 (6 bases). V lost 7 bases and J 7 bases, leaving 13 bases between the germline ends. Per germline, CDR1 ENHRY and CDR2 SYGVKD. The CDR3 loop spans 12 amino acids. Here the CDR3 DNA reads TGTGCCATCAACGGACAGAAGGGTGGCTACACCTTC. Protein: CAINGQKGGYTF.

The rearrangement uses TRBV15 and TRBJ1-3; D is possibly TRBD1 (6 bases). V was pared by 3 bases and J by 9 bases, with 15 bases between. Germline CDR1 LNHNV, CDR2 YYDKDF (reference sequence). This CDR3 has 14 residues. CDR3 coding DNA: TGTGCCACCAGCAGCCGAACAGGGAGAGGCACCATATATTTT. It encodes CATSSRTGRGTIYF.

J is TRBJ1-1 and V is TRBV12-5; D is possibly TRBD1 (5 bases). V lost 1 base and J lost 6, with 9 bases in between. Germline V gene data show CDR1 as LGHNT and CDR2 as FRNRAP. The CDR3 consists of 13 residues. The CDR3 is CASGLAGFSEAFF. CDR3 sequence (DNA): TGTGCTAGTGGTTTGGCAGGGTTCTCTGAAGCTTTCTTT.

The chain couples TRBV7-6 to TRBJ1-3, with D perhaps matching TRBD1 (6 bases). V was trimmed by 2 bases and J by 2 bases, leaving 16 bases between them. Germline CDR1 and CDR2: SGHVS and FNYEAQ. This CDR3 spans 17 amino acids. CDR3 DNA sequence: TGTGCCAGCAGCTTAATTCCACAGGGTGAGGCTGGAAACACCATATATTTT. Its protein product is CASSLIPQGEAGNTIYF. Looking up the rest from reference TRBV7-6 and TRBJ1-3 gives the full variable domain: GAGVSQSPRYKVTKRGQDVALRCDPISGHVSLYWYRQALGQGPEFLTYFNYEAQQDKSGLPNDRFSAERPEGSISTLTIQRTEQRDSAMYRCASSLIPQGEAGNTIYFGEGSWLTVV.

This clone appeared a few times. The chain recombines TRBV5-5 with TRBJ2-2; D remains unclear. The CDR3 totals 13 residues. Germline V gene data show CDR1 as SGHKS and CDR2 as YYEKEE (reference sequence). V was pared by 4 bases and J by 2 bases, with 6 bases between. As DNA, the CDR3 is TGTGCCAGCAGCGTGGCCAACACCGGGGAGCTGTTTTTT. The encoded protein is CASSVANTGELFF.

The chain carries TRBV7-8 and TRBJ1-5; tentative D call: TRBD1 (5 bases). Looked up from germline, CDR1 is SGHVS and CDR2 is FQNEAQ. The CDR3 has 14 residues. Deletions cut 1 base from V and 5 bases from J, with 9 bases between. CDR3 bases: TGTGCCAGCAGCTTAGACAGGTCCTATCAGCCCCAGCATTTT. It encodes CASSLDRSYQPQHF.

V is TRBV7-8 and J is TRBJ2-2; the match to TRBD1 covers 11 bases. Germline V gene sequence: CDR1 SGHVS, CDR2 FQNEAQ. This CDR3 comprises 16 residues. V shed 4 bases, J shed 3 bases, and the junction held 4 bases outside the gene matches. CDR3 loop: CASSWRGQGDTGELFF. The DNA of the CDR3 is TGTGCCAGCAGCTGGAGGGGACAGGGGGACACCGGGGAGCTGTTTTTT.

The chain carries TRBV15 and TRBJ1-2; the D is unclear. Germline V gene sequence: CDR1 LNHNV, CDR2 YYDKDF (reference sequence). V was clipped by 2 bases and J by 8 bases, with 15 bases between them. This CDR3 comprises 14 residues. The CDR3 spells CATSRRPRGVGYTF. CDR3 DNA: TGTGCCACCAGCAGACGCCCCCGCGGGGTAGGCTACACCTTC. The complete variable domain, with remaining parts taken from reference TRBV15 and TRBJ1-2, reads DAMVIQNPRYQVTQFGKPVTLSCSQTLNHNVMYWYQQKSSQAPKLLFHYYDKDFNNEADTPDNFQSRRPNTSFCFLDIRSPGLGDTAMYLCATSRRPRGVGYTFGSGTRLTVV.

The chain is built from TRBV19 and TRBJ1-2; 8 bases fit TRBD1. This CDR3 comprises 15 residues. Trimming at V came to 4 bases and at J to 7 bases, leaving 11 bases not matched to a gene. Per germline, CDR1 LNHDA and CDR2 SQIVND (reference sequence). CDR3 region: CASSRGWQGAFGYTF. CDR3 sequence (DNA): TGTGCCAGTAGTAGAGGGTGGCAGGGGGCTTTTGGCTACACCTTC.

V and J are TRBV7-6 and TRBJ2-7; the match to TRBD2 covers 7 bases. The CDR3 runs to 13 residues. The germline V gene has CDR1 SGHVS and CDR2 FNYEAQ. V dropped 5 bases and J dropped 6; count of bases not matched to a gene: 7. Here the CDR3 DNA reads TGTGCCAGCAGCCCAACCGGGGAGGGCGAGCAGTACTTC. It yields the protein CASSPTGEGEQYF.

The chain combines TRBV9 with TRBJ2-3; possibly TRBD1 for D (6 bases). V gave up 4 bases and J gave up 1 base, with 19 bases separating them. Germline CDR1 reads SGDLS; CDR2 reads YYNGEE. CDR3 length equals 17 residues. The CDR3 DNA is TGTGCCAGCAGCCTAGGGGGAGCCATGGACGGCACAGATACGCAGTATTTT. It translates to CASSLGGAMDGTDTQYF.

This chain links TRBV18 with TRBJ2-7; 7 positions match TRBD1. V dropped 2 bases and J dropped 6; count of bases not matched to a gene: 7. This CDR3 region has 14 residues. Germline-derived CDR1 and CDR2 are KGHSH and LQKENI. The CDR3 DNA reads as TGTGCCAGCTCACCATTCTCGACAGGGACCGAGCAGTACTTC. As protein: CASSPFSTGTEQYF.

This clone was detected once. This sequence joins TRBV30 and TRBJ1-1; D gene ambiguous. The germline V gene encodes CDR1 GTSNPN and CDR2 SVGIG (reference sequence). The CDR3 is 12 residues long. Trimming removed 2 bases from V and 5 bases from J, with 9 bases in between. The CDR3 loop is CAWSLQETEAFF. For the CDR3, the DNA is TGTGCCTGGAGTCTCCAAGAGACTGAAGCTTTCTTT.

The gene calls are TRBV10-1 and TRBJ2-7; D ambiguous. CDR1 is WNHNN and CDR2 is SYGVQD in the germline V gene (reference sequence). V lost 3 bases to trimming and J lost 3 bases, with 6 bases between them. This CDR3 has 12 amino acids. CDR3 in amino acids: CASSDRDYEQYF. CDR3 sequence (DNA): TGCGCCAGCAGTGACCGCGACTACGAGCAGTACTTC.

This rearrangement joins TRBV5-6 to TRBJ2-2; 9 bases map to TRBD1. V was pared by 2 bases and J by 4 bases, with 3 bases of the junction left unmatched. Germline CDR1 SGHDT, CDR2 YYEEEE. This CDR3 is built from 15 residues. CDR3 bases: TGTGCCAGCAGCTTCGGGACAGGGACCACCGGGGAGCTGTTTTTT. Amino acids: CASSFGTGTTGELFF.